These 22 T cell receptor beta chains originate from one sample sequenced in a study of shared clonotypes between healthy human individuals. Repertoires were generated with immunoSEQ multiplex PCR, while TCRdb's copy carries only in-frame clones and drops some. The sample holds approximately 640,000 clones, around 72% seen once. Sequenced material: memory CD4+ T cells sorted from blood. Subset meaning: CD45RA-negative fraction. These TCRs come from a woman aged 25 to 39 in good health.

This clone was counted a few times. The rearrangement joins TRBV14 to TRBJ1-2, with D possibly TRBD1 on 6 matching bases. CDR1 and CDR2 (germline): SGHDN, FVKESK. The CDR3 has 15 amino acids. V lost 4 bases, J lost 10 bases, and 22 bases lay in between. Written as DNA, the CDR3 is TGTGCCAGCAGCCTACAAACGGTTCCAGGGGAAGACTACACCTTC. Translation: CASSLQTVPGEDYTF.

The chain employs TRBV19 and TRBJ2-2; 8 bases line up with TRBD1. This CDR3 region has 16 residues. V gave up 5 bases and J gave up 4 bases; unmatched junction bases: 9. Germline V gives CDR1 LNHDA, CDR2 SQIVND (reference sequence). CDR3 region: CASSGGQGLVTGELFF. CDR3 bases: TGTGCCAGTAGTGGTGGACAGGGCCTAGTCACCGGGGAGCTGTTTTTT.

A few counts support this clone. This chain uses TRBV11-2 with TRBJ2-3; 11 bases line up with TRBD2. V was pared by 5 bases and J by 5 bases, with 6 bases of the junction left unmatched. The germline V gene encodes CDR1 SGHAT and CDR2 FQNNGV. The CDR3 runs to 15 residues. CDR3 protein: CASSALAGVVDTQYF. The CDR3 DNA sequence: TGTGCCAGCAGCGCACTAGCGGGAGTTGTAGATACGCAGTATTTT.

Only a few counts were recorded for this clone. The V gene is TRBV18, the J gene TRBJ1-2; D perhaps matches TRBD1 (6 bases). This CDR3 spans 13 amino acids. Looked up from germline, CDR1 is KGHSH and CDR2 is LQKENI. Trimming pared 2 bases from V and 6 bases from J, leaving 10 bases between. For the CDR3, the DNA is TGTGCCAGCTCACCAGAGGCAGGGGATGGCTACACCTTC. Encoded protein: CASSPEAGDGYTF.

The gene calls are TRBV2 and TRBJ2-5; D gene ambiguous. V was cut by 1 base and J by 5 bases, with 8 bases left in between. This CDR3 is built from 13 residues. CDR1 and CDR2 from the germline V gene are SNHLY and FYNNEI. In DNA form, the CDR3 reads TGTGCCAGCAGTGAAGATGCTCGGGAGACCCAGTACTTC. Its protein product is CASSEDARETQYF.

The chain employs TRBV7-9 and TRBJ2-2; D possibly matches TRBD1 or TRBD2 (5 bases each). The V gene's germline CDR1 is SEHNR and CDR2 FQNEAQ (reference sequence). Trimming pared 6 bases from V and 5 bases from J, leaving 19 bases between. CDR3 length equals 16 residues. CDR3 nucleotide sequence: TGTGCCAGCAGGCAAGAAGGGACCCTGAAAACCGGGGAGCTGTTTTTT. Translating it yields CASRQEGTLKTGELFF.

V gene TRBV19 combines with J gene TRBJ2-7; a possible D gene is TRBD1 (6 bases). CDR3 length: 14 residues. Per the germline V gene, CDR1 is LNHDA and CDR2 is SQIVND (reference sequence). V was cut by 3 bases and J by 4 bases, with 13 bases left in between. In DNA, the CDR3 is TGTGCCAGTAGTATTAAGGACAGCCGTTACGAGCAGTACTTC. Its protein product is CASSIKDSRYEQYF.

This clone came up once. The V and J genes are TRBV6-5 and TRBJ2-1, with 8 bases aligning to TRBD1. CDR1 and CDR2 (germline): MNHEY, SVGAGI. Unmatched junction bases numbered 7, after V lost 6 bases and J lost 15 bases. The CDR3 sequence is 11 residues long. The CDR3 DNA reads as TGTGCCAGCAGCGGACAGGGACGAATGTTCTTC. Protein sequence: CASSGQGRMFF.

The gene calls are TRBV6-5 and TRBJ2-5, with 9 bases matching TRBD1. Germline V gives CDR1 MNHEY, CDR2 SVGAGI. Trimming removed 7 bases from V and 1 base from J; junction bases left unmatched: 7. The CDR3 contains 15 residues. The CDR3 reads CASKGQGLIQETQYF. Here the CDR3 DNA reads TGTGCCAGCAAGGGACAGGGACTTATCCAAGAGACCCAGTACTTC.

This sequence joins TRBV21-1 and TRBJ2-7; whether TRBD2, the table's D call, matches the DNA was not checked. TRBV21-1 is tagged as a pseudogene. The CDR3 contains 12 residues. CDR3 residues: CASRMGGVEQYF. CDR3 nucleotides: TGTGCCAGCCGGATGGGGGGAGTCGAGCAGTACTTC.

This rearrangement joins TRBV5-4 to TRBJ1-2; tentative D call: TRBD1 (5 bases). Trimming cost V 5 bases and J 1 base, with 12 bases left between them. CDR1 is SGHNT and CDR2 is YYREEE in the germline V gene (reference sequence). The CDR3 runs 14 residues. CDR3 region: CASRAGTDNYGYTF. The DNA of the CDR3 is TGTGCCAGCAGAGCCGGGACGGATAACTATGGCTACACCTTC.

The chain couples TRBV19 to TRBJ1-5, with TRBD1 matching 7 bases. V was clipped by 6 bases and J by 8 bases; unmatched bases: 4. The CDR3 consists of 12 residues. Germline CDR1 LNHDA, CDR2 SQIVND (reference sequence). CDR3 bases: TGTGCCAGTAGCAGGGGGAATGAGCCCCAGCATTTT. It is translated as CASSRGNEPQHF.

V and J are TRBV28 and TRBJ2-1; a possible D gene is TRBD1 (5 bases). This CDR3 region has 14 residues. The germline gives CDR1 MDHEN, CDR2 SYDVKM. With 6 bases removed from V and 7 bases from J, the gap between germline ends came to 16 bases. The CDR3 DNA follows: TGTGCCAGCAGAGCCCCATATCAGGGTAATGAGCAGTTCTTC. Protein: CASRAPYQGNEQFF.

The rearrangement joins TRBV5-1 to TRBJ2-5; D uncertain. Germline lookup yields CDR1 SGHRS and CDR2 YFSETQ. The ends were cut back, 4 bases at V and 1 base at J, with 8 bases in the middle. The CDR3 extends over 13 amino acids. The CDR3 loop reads CASSMRSQETQYF. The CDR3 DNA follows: TGCGCCAGCAGCATGCGGAGCCAAGAGACCCAGTACTTC.

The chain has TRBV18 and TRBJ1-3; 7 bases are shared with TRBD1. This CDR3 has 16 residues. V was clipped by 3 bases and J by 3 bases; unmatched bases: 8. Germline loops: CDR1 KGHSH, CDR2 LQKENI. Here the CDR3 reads CASSPPGQASGNTIYF. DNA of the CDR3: TGTGCCAGCTCACCGCCTGGACAGGCAAGTGGAAACACCATATATTTT. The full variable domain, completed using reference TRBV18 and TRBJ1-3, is NAGVMQNPRHLVRRRGQEARLRCSPMKGHSHVYWYRQLPEEGLKFMVYLQKENIIDESGMPKERFSAEFPKEGPSILRIQQVVRGDSAAYFCASSPPGQASGNTIYFGEGSWLTVV.

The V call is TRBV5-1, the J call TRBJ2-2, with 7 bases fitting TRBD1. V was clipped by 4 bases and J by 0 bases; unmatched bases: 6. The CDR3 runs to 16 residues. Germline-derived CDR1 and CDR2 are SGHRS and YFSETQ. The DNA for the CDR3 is TGCGCCAGCAGCGCCCCGGGACAGCCGAACACCGGGGAGCTGTTTTTT. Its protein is CASSAPGQPNTGELFF.

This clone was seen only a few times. CDR3 protein: CASGAFRGADGYTF. CDR3 DNA: TGTGCCAGCGGGGCATTTCGTGGGGCAGATGGCTACACCTTC. The V call is TRBV2, the J call TRBJ1-2; D is possibly TRBD1 (5 bases). Germline CDR1 reads SNHLY; CDR2 reads FYNNEI. Trimming pared 8 bases from V and 6 bases from J, leaving 19 bases between. The CDR3 extends over 14 amino acids.

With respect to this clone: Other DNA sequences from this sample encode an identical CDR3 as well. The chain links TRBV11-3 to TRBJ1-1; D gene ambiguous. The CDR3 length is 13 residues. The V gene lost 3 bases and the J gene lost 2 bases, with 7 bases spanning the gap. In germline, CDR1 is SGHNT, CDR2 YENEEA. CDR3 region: CASSFTANTEAFF. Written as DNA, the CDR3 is TGTGCCAGCAGCTTCACAGCCAACACTGAAGCTTTCTTT.

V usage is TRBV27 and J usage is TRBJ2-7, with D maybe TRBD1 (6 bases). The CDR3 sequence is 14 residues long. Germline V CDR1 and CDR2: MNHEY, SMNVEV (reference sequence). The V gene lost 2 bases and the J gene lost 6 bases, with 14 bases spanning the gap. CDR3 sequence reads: CASSLEGGSSEQYF. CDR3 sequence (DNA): TGTGCCAGCAGTTTAGAAGGGGGTTCAAGCGAGCAGTACTTC.

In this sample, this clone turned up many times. CDR3 amino acids: CASSERSPSTDTQYF. The CDR3 DNA is TGTGCCAGCAGTGAACGGAGCCCTAGCACAGATACGCAGTATTTT. V gene TRBV2 combines with J gene TRBJ2-3; unclear D gene. In germline, CDR1 is SNHLY, CDR2 FYNNEI. The V end lost 2 bases, the J end lost 0 bases, and 9 bases lay between the germline ends. The CDR3 is 15 amino acids.

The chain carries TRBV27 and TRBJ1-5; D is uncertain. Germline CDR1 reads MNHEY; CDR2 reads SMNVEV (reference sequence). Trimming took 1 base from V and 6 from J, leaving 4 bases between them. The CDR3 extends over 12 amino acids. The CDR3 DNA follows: TGTGCCAGCAGTTTATTCGGTCAGCCCCAGCATTTT. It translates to CASSLFGQPQHF.

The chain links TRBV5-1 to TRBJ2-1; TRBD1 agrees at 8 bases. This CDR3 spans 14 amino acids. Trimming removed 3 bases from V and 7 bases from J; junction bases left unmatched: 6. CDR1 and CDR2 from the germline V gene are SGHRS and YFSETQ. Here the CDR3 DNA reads TGCGCCAGCAGCTCGGACAGGGCATCGAATGAGCAGTTCTTC. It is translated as CASSSDRASNEQFF.